Sequencing of this TCR beta chain was carried out in a study of cytomegalovirus exposure and HLA in healthy donors. The PCR had 60 Vbeta and 13 Jbeta primers. Sequencing was performed with immunoSEQ multiplex PCR; in TCRdb, only in-frame clones are kept and a portion is missing. The data hold about 170,000 clones, with around three quarters observed a single time. The CDR3 is 13 residues long. Deletions cut 8 bases from V and 1 base from J, with 8 bases between. The V gene's germline CDR1 is SEHNR and CDR2 FQNEAQ (reference sequence). This clone was seen only a few times. The receptor was isolated from a woman in her 30s in good health and CMV-seropositive. The genes are TRBV7-9 and TRBJ1-4, with D perhaps TRBD1 (5 bases). Sequenced material: PBMCs. As DNA, the CDR3 is TGTGCCAGCGGAGGGGTAACTAATGAAAAACTGTTTTTT. This sequence encodes CASGGVTNEKLFF.